The 20 T cell receptor beta chains below were found in one sample sequenced in a study of CD8 T cells in Susac syndrome. Reverse transcription of roughly 0.45 to 1 ug RNA was performed with random hexamers. TCRdb called the immunoSEQ multiplex PCR reads again in MiXCR, with one record for every CDR3 protein. The table lists about 200,000 distinct CDR3 sequences, around 93% of them singletons. Sequenced sample: CD4+ T cells from PBMCs. Receptors originate from a human donor with multiple sclerosis.

CDR3 DNA sequence: TGCAGTGCTAGTCCTGCGACAGGGGGCGGAAAAGATACGCAGTATTTT. Translating gives CSASPATGGGKDTQYF. V usage is TRBV20-1 and J usage is TRBJ2-3; TRBD1 matches at 10 bases. The CDR3 has 16 residues. V lost 3 bases to trimming and J lost 5 bases; unmatched junction nucleotides: 11. The V gene's germline CDR1 is DFQATT and CDR2 SNEGSKA (reference sequence).

The V gene is TRBV7-2, the J gene TRBJ2-1, with D tentatively TRBD1 or TRBD2 (5 bases each). CDR3 size: 13 residues. The ends were cut back, 5 bases at V and 10 bases at J, with 15 bases in the middle. The germline V gene has CDR1 SGHTA and CDR2 FQGNSA. CDR3 nucleotide sequence: TGTGCCAGCAGCCCGGGACGGTCGTTCGAGCAGTTCTTC. It is translated as CASSPGRSFEQFF.

In its sample, this clonotype was seen a few times. The chain combines TRBV18 with TRBJ2-3; D perhaps matches TRBD2 (5 bases). Germline CDR1 is KGHSH and CDR2 is LQKENI. V shed 2 bases and J shed 0 bases, with 9 bases lying between them. The CDR3 loop spans 15 amino acids. Written as DNA, the CDR3 is TGTGCCAGCTCACCAAGAGGGAGTAGCACAGATACGCAGTATTTT. It yields the protein CASSPRGSSTDTQYF.

This clonotype was seen a single time. This rearrangement joins TRBV29-1 to TRBJ1-1; D unresolved. Looked up from germline, CDR1 is SQVTM and CDR2 is ANQGSEA. The CDR3 loop spans 11 amino acids. V dropped 4 bases and J dropped 5 bases, with 8 bases sitting between them. The CDR3 sequence: CSVGLRTEAFF. DNA of the CDR3: TGCAGCGTTGGGCTTCGTACTGAAGCTTTCTTT.

The chain employs TRBV18 and TRBJ1-2, with D hard to call. Germline lookup yields CDR1 KGHSH and CDR2 LQKENI. This CDR3 is built from 16 residues. Trimming removed 3 bases at V and 5 bases at J, with 19 bases between. The CDR3 sequence is CASSPTGSGQLYGYTF. The CDR3 DNA sequence: TGTGCCAGCTCACCCACGGGGTCCGGGCAGTTGTATGGCTACACCTTC.

V gene TRBV4-2 combines with J gene TRBJ1-1, with D unclear. Per germline, CDR1 LGHNA and CDR2 YNFKEQ. The CDR3 contains 14 residues. The V and J ends lost 2 bases and 4 bases respectively, with 11 bases between them. CDR3 in amino acids: CASSQLDLTTEAFF. CDR3 bases: TGTGCCAGCAGCCAACTGGACCTTACCACTGAAGCTTTCTTT.

V gene TRBV7-3 combines with J gene TRBJ2-5; 9 bases map to TRBD2. This CDR3 contains 16 residues. CDR1 and CDR2 from the germline V gene are SGHTA and FQGTGA. The junction had 8 bases not matched to a gene; V was cut back by 2 bases and J by 4 bases. Here the CDR3 DNA reads TGTGCCAGCAGCTTAGCGGGGGGGCAGGCCGGAGAGACCCAGTACTTC. Its protein is CASSLAGGQAGETQYF.

V and J are TRBV3-1 and TRBJ2-5; 7 bases are a match to TRBD1. The length of the CDR3 is 12 residues. Germline CDR1 reads LGHDT; CDR2 reads YNNKEL (reference sequence). Unmatched junction bases numbered 0, after V lost 4 bases and J lost 4 bases. The CDR3 region has the DNA TGTGCCAGCAGCCGACAGGGAGAGACCCAGTACTTC. This codes for CASSRQGETQYF.

CDR3 protein: CASSLLGVNQPQHF. CDR3 coding DNA: TGTGCCAGCAGCTTATTAGGAGTCAATCAGCCCCAGCATTTT. The gene calls are TRBV5-6 and TRBJ1-5; D remains ambiguous. Trimming cost V 2 bases and J 3 bases, with 9 bases left between them. The germline CDR1 and CDR2 sequences are SGHDT and YYEEEE. The CDR3 has 14 residues.

CDR3 sequence (DNA): TGTGCCAGCAGCCGACTAGCGGGGGGCGAGCAGTACTTC. This codes for CASSRLAGGEQYF. The chain combines TRBV3-1 with TRBJ2-7; 13 positions match TRBD2. Per the germline V gene, CDR1 is LGHDT and CDR2 is YNNKEL (reference sequence). The CDR3 runs 13 residues. V lost 4 bases, J lost 6 bases, and 0 bases stayed unmatched.

This clonotype was found once. The chain combines TRBV6-5 with TRBJ1-2; maybe TRBD1 (5 bases). The CDR3 is 14 amino acids. V gave up 2 bases and J gave up 3 bases, with 10 bases separating them. Germline-derived CDR1 and CDR2 are MNHEY and SVGAGI. CDR3 coding DNA: TGTGCCAGCAGTTACGACAGCCGGTACTATGGCTACACCTTC. It codes for CASSYDSRYYGYTF.

The chain joins TRBV7-9 to TRBJ1-2; D unresolved. The V end lost 5 bases, the J end lost 8 bases, and 15 bases lay between the germline ends. Per the germline V gene, CDR1 is SEHNR and CDR2 is FQNEAQ (reference sequence). The CDR3 has 13 residues. The CDR3 region is CASSRSDERGYTF. In nucleotides, the CDR3 is TGTGCCAGCAGCCGGTCAGACGAGCGGGGCTACACCTTC.

The chain is built from TRBV18 and TRBJ1-1; D may be TRBD1 (5 bases). With 8 bases removed from V and 1 base from J, the gap between germline ends came to 11 bases. The CDR3 length is 13 residues. CDR1 is KGHSH and CDR2 is LQKENI in the germline V gene. The DNA of the CDR3 is TGTGCCAGCAGCCCCCAGGGGAACACTGAAGCTTTCTTT. Translation: CASSPQGNTEAFF.

The chain joins TRBV30 to TRBJ1-1, with TRBD1 identical over 7 bases. Germline V gene data show CDR1 as GTSNPN and CDR2 as SVGIG (reference sequence). V lost 3 bases, J lost 3 bases, and 4 bases stayed unmatched. The CDR3 consists of 13 residues. The chain's CDR3 is CAWSHTGDTEAFF. In nucleotides, the CDR3 is TGTGCCTGGAGCCACACAGGGGACACTGAAGCTTTCTTT.

The CDR3 DNA follows: TGCAGCGTTCCCTCCCAGGGGAACACTGAAGCTTTCTTT. The encoded protein is CSVPSQGNTEAFF. The chain uses TRBV29-1 and TRBJ1-1; D might be TRBD1 (5 bases). CDR1 SQVTM and CDR2 ANQGSEA come from the germline V gene. The CDR3 is 13 amino acids. Trimming stripped 5 bases from V and 1 base from J, with 11 bases between. Complete variable domain (other parts from reference TRBV29-1 and TRBJ1-1): SAVISQKPSRDICQRGTSLTIQCQVDSQVTMMFWYRQQPGQSLTLIATANQGSEATYESGFVIDKFPISRPNLTFSTLTVSNMSPEDSSIYLCSVPSQGNTEAFFGQGTRLTVV.

V is TRBV7-9 and J is TRBJ1-1; no reliable D call. CDR1 SEHNR and CDR2 FQNEAQ come from the germline V gene (reference sequence). This CDR3 comprises 14 residues. Trimming took off 6 bases at V and 5 bases at J, with 16 bases between the two ends. CDR3 loop: CASSPITAGTEAFF. CDR3 DNA: TGTGCCAGCAGTCCTATTACCGCAGGAACTGAAGCTTTCTTT. Based on the CDR3 plus reference TRBV7-9 and TRBJ1-1, the full variable domain is DTGVSQNPRHKITKRGQNVTFRCDPISEHNRLYWYRQTLGQGPEFLTYFQNEAQLEKSRLLSDRFSAERPKGSFSTLEIQRTEQGDSAMYLCASSPITAGTEAFFGQGTRLTVV.

This clonotype was counted a single time. The V and J genes are TRBV25-1 and TRBJ1-6, with D maybe TRBD1 (6 bases). The CDR3 has 15 amino acids. Trimming stripped 3 bases from V and 5 bases from J, with 11 bases between. Germline CDR1 and CDR2: MGHDK and SYGVNS. CDR3 DNA sequence: TGTGCCAGCAGTGAGGGGGCCAGTAATAATTCACCCCTCCACTTT. This translates into CASSEGASNNSPLHF.

The chain uses TRBV4-2 and TRBJ2-5; no reliable D call. Trimming took 0 bases from V and 5 from J, leaving 13 bases between them. Looked up from germline, CDR1 is LGHNA and CDR2 is YNFKEQ. The length of the CDR3 is 15 residues. The CDR3 region is CASSQDVASLETQYF. CDR3 in DNA: TGTGCCAGCAGCCAAGATGTGGCCAGCTTGGAGACCCAGTACTTC.

The chain employs TRBV7-9 and TRBJ2-1; 9 bases fit TRBD1. This CDR3 is 12 amino acids long. CDR1 and CDR2 (germline): SEHNR, FQNEAQ (reference sequence). J lost 8 bases, V lost 10 bases, and 6 bases had no gene match. CDR3 region: CATRQGVDEQFF. CDR3 nucleotides: TGTGCCACCAGACAGGGGGTTGATGAGCAGTTCTTC. Variable domain in full (rest from reference TRBV7-9 and TRBJ2-1): DTGVSQNPRHKITKRGQNVTFRCDPISEHNRLYWYRQTLGQGPEFLTYFQNEAQLEKSRLLSDRFSAERPKGSFSTLEIQRTEQGDSAMYLCATRQGVDEQFFGPGTRLTVL.

This sequence joins TRBV29-1 and TRBJ2-1; TRBD1 matches 9 bases. CDR3 size: 13 residues. Germline lookup yields CDR1 SQVTM and CDR2 ANQGSEA. After removal of 2 bases from V and 6 bases from J, the junction contained 2 bases not matched to a gene. The CDR3 here is CSVERGQGNEQFF. For the CDR3, the DNA is TGCAGCGTTGAAAGGGGACAGGGCAATGAGCAGTTCTTC.